The 18 T cell receptor beta chains reported below all come from one sample, sequenced in a study of graft-versus-host responses after intestinal transplantation. Only in-frame clones appear in the TCRdb table, and some are missing; sequencing was by immunoSEQ multiplex PCR. Counted here are about 120,000 clones, 75% to 95% occurring once; the ten biggest clones make up approximately 0.17%. Their specific antigens are unknown. Sequencing was performed on unstimulated CD4+ T cells sorted from spleen or lymph node cells, taken before intestinal transplant. Receptors were obtained from a human donor who received an intestinal transplant.

This rearrangement joins TRBV13 to TRBJ2-2; TRBD2 is a possible D gene (6 bases). From germline, CDR1 is PRHDT and CDR2 FYEKMQ (reference sequence). V was trimmed by 5 bases and J by 2 bases, leaving 30 bases between them. The CDR3 has 21 amino acids. CDR3 protein: CASSLWRGGGKGTPNTGELFF. CDR3 in DNA: TGTGCCAGCAGCCTATGGAGAGGAGGCGGGAAGGGGACCCCCAACACCGGGGAGCTGTTTTTT.

The J gene is TRBJ2-2, the V gene TRBV6-5; 7 positions agree with TRBD1. Germline CDR1 reads MNHEY; CDR2 reads SVGAGI. This CDR3 spans 14 amino acids. After removal of 6 bases from V and 4 bases from J, the junction contained 5 bases not matched to a gene. In DNA, the CDR3 is TGTGCCAGCAGAAAAGGGGGCCCCACCGGGGAGCTGTTTTTT. It translates to CASRKGGPTGELFF.

The rearrangement links TRBV25-1 to TRBJ1-1, with D uncertain. Trimming removed 6 bases from V and 0 bases from J, with 5 bases in between. CDR1 and CDR2 (germline): MGHDK, SYGVNS. This CDR3 spans 12 amino acids. CDR3 amino acids: CASRAVNTEAFF. DNA for the CDR3: TGTGCCAGCAGGGCCGTGAACACTGAAGCTTTCTTT.

The V gene is TRBV7-2, the J gene TRBJ1-6, with a possible D match to TRBD1 (5 bases). The CDR3 runs 15 residues. Trimming shortened V by 0 bases and J by 8 bases, and 11 bases separated the two germline ends. Germline assignment: CDR1 SGHTA and CDR2 FQGNSA. CDR3 amino acids: CASSLAGAGYSPLHF. As DNA, the CDR3 is TGTGCCAGCAGCTTAGCAGGGGCAGGTTATTCACCCCTCCACTTT.

The table lists this clone with a count of one. The genes are TRBV18 and TRBJ2-6, with D perhaps matching TRBD2 (6 bases). Per germline, CDR1 KGHSH and CDR2 LQKENI. The CDR3 loop spans 18 amino acids. The germline V and J ends were trimmed by 3 bases and 0 bases, with 15 bases remaining between them. CDR3 protein: CASSPRRGSNSGANVLTF. The CDR3 region has the DNA TGTGCCAGCTCACCTCGCCGGGGGAGCAACTCTGGGGCCAACGTCCTGACTTTC.

The chain employs TRBV7-9 and TRBJ2-2; D remains unclear. Germline V gives CDR1 SEHNR, CDR2 FQNEAQ (reference sequence). CDR3 length: 14 amino acids. V was pared by 5 bases and J by 1 base, with 8 bases between. The CDR3 protein is CASSPEMNTGELFF. The CDR3 DNA is TGTGCCAGCAGCCCGGAGATGAACACCGGGGAGCTGTTTTTT. Drawing the rest from reference TRBV7-9 and TRBJ2-2, the complete variable domain is DTGVSQNPRHKITKRGQNVTFRCDPISEHNRLYWYRQTLGQGPEFLTYFQNEAQLEKSRLLSDRFSAERPKGSFSTLEIQRTEQGDSAMYLCASSPEMNTGELFFGEGSRLTVL.

The V gene is TRBV5-1, the J gene TRBJ2-1; weak D call: TRBD1 (7 bases). The germline V gene encodes CDR1 SGHRS and CDR2 YFSETQ. V dropped 0 bases and J dropped 2 bases, with 12 bases sitting between them. This CDR3 contains 16 residues. The CDR3 loop is CASSLADREAYNEQFF. CDR3 DNA sequence: TGCGCCAGCAGCTTGGCCGACAGGGAGGCCTACAATGAGCAGTTCTTC.

This chain connects TRBV7-2 to TRBJ2-3; 9 bases match TRBD2. Germline CDR1 reads SGHTA; CDR2 reads FQGNSA. The CDR3 consists of 16 residues. V was clipped by 5 bases and J by 2 bases; unmatched bases: 8. The CDR3 protein is CASSPSSGGFTDTQYF. In DNA form, the CDR3 reads TGTGCCAGCAGCCCATCCAGCGGGGGGTTCACAGATACGCAGTATTTT.

The gene calls are TRBV2 and TRBJ2-7; 8 bases are a match to TRBD2. Per germline, CDR1 SNHLY and CDR2 FYNNEI. This CDR3 is built from 12 residues. Unmatched junction bases numbered 1, after V lost 5 bases and J lost 4 bases. The CDR3 DNA follows: TGTGCCAGCAGTCAGCGGGAGTACGAGCAGTACTTC. It codes for CASSQREYEQYF.

The chain carries TRBV10-3 and TRBJ2-5, with 8 bases aligning to TRBD2. From germline, CDR1 is ENHRY and CDR2 SYGVKD. CDR3 length equals 13 residues. The trim removed 10 bases at V and 1 base at J, leaving 5 bases unmatched. For the CDR3, the DNA is TGTGCCACCAGCAGCGGGGGCCAAGAGACCCAGTACTTC. It codes for CATSSGGQETQYF.

This chain uses TRBV19 with TRBJ2-3; D is ambiguous. The germline V and J ends were trimmed by 0 bases and 2 bases, with 9 bases remaining between them. This CDR3 contains 15 residues. Germline-derived CDR1 and CDR2 are LNHDA and SQIVND (reference sequence). CDR3 sequence reads: CASSIETGYTDTQYF. The CDR3 DNA is TGTGCCAGTAGTATAGAGACTGGCTACACAGATACGCAGTATTTT.

This chain uses TRBV11-1 with TRBJ2-7; D might be TRBD2 (5 bases). The V gene lost 7 bases and the J gene lost 2 bases, with 12 bases spanning the gap. Germline CDR1 reads SGHAT; CDR2 reads FQDESV (reference sequence). CDR3 size: 13 residues. The CDR3 region is CASKSGGAYEQYF. The CDR3 DNA reads TGTGCCAGCAAGAGCGGCGGAGCCTACGAGCAGTACTTC. Together with reference TRBV11-1 and TRBJ2-7, the CDR3 gives the full variable domain: EAEVAQSPRYKITEKSQAVAFWCDPISGHATLYWYRQILGQGPELLVQFQDESVVDDSQLPKDRFSAERLKGVDSTLKIQPAELGDSAMYLCASKSGGAYEQYFGPGTRLTVT.

This clone appeared once. For the CDR3, the DNA is TGTGCCAGCAGCTTAGATAGTCCGAATGAGCAGTTCTTC. Protein product: CASSLDSPNEQFF. The chain is built from TRBV11-2 and TRBJ2-1, with D hard to call. Germline V CDR1 and CDR2: SGHAT, FQNNGV. Deletions cut 0 bases from V and 7 bases from J, with 7 bases between. The CDR3 spans 13 residues.

The V call is TRBV5-1, the J call TRBJ1-1; a weak D match, TRBD1 (6 bases). Trimming removed 0 bases from V and 9 bases from J, with 21 bases in between. Per germline, CDR1 SGHRS and CDR2 YFSETQ. The CDR3 consists of 16 residues. The CDR3, as DNA: TGCGCCAGCAGCTTGGCCGGGGGGCAGGGTTTTCCAAAAGCTTTCTTT. Translating it yields CASSLAGGQGFPKAFF.

This rearrangement joins TRBV2 to TRBJ1-2, with D perhaps TRBD1 (5 bases). The CDR3 extends over 14 amino acids. From germline, CDR1 is SNHLY and CDR2 FYNNEI. Trimming cost V 7 bases and J 3 bases, with 15 bases left between them. CDR3 nucleotide sequence: TGTGCCAGCACCGGGGAGGGACTGGACTATGGCTACACCTTC. It is translated as CASTGEGLDYGYTF.

The chain recombines TRBV29-1 with TRBJ2-4; TRBD2 is a possible D gene (6 bases). This CDR3 is 14 amino acids long. Germline CDR1 SQVTM, CDR2 ANQGSEA. V was cut by 5 bases and J by 0 bases, with 11 bases left in between. The CDR3 reads CSVRGILAKNIQYF. CDR3 sequence (DNA): TGCAGCGTTCGCGGGATTTTAGCCAAAAACATTCAGTACTTC.

V and J are TRBV11-2 and TRBJ2-7; D unclear. Trimming took 0 bases from V and 9 from J, leaving 15 bases between them. The CDR3 is made up of 14 amino acids. CDR1 SGHAT and CDR2 FQNNGV come from the germline V gene. CDR3 DNA: TGTGCCAGCAGCTTAGAAAGTATTATCGGTAGGCAGTACTTC. It is translated as CASSLESIIGRQYF.

This sequence joins TRBV2 and TRBJ2-6; TRBD1 matches 7 bases. The CDR3 extends over 18 amino acids. Per the germline V gene, CDR1 is SNHLY and CDR2 is FYNNEI. Trimming at V came to 7 bases and at J to 0 bases, leaving 12 bases not matched to a gene. The CDR3 nucleotides read TGTGCCAGCACCCGAGGACAGGTCCCAAGCTCTGGGGCCAACGTCCTGACTTTC. Amino acids: CASTRGQVPSSGANVLTF.